This T cell receptor (beta chain) was identified in a study of beta chain features in type 1 diabetes. Study-level findings and limits: People with Type 1 diabetes carried modestly yet significantly shorter TCRB CDR3s in all four CD4+ subsets. TCRB rearrangement may or may not be influenced by HLA type; here this remained unresolved. Comparison showed that naive, central memory and Treg TCRB repertoires appeared more similar among patients than among healthy donors. Individuals with type 1 diabetes displayed fewer insertions and more deletions at VDJ junctions.

Only a few counts were recorded for this clone. Its antigen remains unidentified. CDR1 and CDR2 from the germline V gene are SGHNT and YYREEE (reference sequence). The V segment lost 2 bases and the J segment 5 bases; nucleotides outside the gene matches: 11. This CDR3 has 16 residues. The study reverse transcribed the entire isolated RNA, so it sequenced expressed TCRB transcripts. TCRdb's copy holds only in-frame clones and misses some; the assay was immunoSEQ multiplex PCR. The data hold about 260,000 clones, with 20% to 25% observed a single time. The receptor's source is a woman aged 25 to 39 with type 1 diabetes. The chain carries TRBV5-4 and TRBJ2-5, with 8 bases fitting TRBD1. Sequencing input: naive CD4+ T cells from blood. In DNA form, the CDR3 reads TGTGCCAGCAGCTTCGAGGCAGGGGGCGCCGGGGAGACCCAGTACTTC. Translating it yields CASSFEAGGAGETQYF.